At least ten counts were recorded for the clone carrying this TCR beta chain. Other DNA sequences in this sample translate to the same CDR3. TCRdb's copy holds only in-frame clones and misses some; the assay was immunoSEQ multiplex PCR. The sample lists fewer than 650,000 clones, about 80% occurring once. These data come from a study of shared clonotypes between healthy human individuals. In germline, CDR1 is SNHLY, CDR2 FYNNEI. The CDR3 totals 14 residues. V was trimmed by 2 bases and J by 6 bases, leaving 11 bases between them. Sequenced: PBMCs. V and J are TRBV2 and TRBJ1-5, with D hard to call. This TCR derives from a woman between 40 and 55 years old in good health. Some clones in this sample may be carry-over from other donors' samples. The CDR3 sequence is CASSESGLAQPQHF. The CDR3 region has the DNA TGTGCCAGCAGTGAATCTGGGTTGGCTCAGCCCCAGCATTTT.